The entry below describes one TCR beta chain. Its antigen is currently unknown. Amplification used 52 TRBV primers and 13 TRBJ primers. Sequencing was performed with immunoSEQ multiplex PCR; in TCRdb, only in-frame clones are kept and a portion is missing. The sample lists 30,000 to 40,000 clones, about 89% seen once, with roughly 2.2% in the top ten. This record comes from a study of regulatory T cells. CD4+ T cells were divided by sorting: CD25-high CD127-low Tregs, CD25-low CD127-high conventional cells. V dropped 6 bases and J dropped 0 bases, with 9 bases sitting between them. The germline V gene has CDR1 LNHDA and CDR2 SQIVND (reference sequence). The CDR3 extends over 15 amino acids. Study observations and caveats: In CD3G-deficient patients, conventional CD4+ T cells were enriched for hydrophobic CDR3 residues at positions 6 and 7. Patient repertoires had restricted TRB V-J pairs and skewed V and J usage, most in Tregs.

This rearrangement joins TRBV19 to TRBJ2-6, with D hard to call. This clonotype was sampled from a person under 30 with CD3G deficiency. Sequencing input: conventional CD4+ T cells sorted from blood. CDR3 amino acids: CASSFFNSGANVLTF. Here the CDR3 DNA reads TGTGCCAGTAGCTTCTTTAACTCTGGGGCCAACGTCCTGACTTTC.